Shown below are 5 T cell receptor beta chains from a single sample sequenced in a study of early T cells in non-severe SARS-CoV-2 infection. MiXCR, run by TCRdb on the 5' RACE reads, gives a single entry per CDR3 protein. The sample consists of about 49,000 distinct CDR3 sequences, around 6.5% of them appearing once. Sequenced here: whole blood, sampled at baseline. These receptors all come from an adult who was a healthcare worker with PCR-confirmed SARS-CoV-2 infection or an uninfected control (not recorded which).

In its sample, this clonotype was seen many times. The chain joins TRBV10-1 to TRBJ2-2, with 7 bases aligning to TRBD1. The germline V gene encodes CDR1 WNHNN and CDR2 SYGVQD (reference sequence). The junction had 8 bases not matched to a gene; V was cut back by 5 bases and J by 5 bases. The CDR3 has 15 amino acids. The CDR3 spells CASSLTTGPTGELFF. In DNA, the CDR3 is TGCGCCAGCAGTCTTACGACAGGGCCGACCGGGGAGCTGTTTTTT.

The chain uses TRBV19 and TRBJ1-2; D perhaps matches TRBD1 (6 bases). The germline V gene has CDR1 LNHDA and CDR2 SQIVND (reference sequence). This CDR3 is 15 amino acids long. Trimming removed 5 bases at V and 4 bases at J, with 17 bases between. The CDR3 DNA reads TGTGCCAGTAGTCTAGCGGGGCAGGGGCTCTATGGCTACACCTTC. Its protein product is CASSLAGQGLYGYTF.

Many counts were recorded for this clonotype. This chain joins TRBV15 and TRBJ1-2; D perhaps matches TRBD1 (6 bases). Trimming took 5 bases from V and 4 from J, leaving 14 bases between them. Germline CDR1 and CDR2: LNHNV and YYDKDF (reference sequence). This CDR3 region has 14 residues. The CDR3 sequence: CATSVQGVRYGYTF. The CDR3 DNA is TGTGCCACCAGCGTACAGGGTGTCCGCTATGGCTACACCTTC. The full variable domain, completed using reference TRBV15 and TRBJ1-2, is DAMVIQNPRYQVTQFGKPVTLSCSQTLNHNVMYWYQQKSSQAPKLLFHYYDKDFNNEADTPDNFQSRRPNTSFCFLDIRSPGLGDTAMYLCATSVQGVRYGYTFGSGTRLTVV.

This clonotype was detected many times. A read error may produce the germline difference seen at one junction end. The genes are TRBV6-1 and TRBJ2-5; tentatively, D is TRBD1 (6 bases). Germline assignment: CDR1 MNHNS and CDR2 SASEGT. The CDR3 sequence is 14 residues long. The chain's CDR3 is CASSEAGVGAPWSF. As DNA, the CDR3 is TGTGCCAGCAGTGAAGCAGGGGTGGGGGCTCCTTGGTCCTTC.

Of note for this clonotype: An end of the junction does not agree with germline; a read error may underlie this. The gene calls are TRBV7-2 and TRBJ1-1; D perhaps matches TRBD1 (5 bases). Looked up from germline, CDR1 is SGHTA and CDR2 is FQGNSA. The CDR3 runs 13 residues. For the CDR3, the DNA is TGTGCCAGCAGCTTGGGCCGGGACCGGCTCAACGACTTT. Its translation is CASSLGRDRLNDF.